A selection of T cell receptor beta chains follows, all from one sample in a study of OX40 agonist ivuxolimab in advanced cancers. Generated by immunoSEQ multiplex PCR, the TCRdb table keeps only in-frame clones and is missing some. Here the sample spans 75,000 to 100,000 clones, about 80% being singletons. The material sequenced was CD4+ or CD8+ T cells sorted from blood, taken in a trial of the OX40 agonist ivuxolimab. Every receptor here comes from an adult with an advanced solid tumor such as melanoma, head and neck, liver or kidney cancer. Each CDR3 is given with its conserved first and last residue. D genes are given only for firm matches. Size values are once, few and many counts, or a class for expanded clones, and some rows have none.

>TRBJ2-5|.|TRBV11-1|.
CASSSGPQETQYF
TGTGCCAGCAGCTCCGGGCCTCAAGAGACCCAGTACTTC
>TRBJ2-1|.|TRBV12-1|.
CASSFSGSTDEQFF
TGTGCCAGCAGCTTTAGCGGGAGCACCGATGAGCAGTTCTTC
>TRBJ2-7|TRBD2|TRBV4-1|.
CASSLEPSGSSYEQYF
TGCGCCAGCAGTCTTGAACCTAGCGGAAGCTCCTACGAGCAGTACTTC
>TRBJ1-2|.|TRBV7-9|once
CASSSSSTGYHGYTF
TGTGCCAGCAGTTCCTCCTCGACAGGTTACCATGGCTACACCTTC
>TRBJ1-2|TRBD1|TRBV25-1|.
CASSNRGHYGYTF
TGTGCCAGCAGTAACAGGGGGCACTATGGCTACACCTTC
>TRBJ1-6|TRBD1|TRBV10-2|.
CASSRGTGRSAPLHF
TGCGCCAGCAGTAGGGGGACAGGTCGATCGGCACCCCTCCACTTT
>TRBJ1-6|TRBD1|TRBV2|few
CASSGGTANSPLHF
TGTGCCAGCAGTGGTGGGACAGCTAATTCACCCCTCCACTTT
>TRBJ1-4|TRBD1|TRBV6-1|.
CASSEAVFGQGGEKLFF
TGTGCCAGCAGTGAAGCGGTGTTCGGACAGGGCGGTGAAAAACTGTTTTTT
>TRBJ2-5|TRBD2|TRBV15|.
CATSEGLAGGETQYF
TGTGCCACCAGCGAGGGACTAGCTGGGGGCGAGACCCAGTACTTC
>TRBJ2-3|.|TRBV18|.
CASSPLAGLTDTQYF
TGTGCCAGCTCACCTTTGGCGGGACTCACAGATACGCAGTATTTT
>TRBJ1-1|.|TRBV18|.
CASSLGTEAFF
TGTGCCAGCTCCCTAGGCACTGAAGCTTTCTTT
>TRBJ1-1|.|TRBV7-9|.
CASSPGPRSTEAFF
TGTGCCAGCAGCCCGGGACCCCGAAGCACTGAAGCTTTCTTT
>TRBJ1-2|TRBD1|TRBV6-5|.
CASSYSGTGKGYTF
TGTGCCAGCAGTTACTCCGGGACAGGGAAAGGCTACACCTTC
>TRBJ2-2|.|TRBV27|once
CASSFWTENTGELFF
TGTGCCAGCAGTTTTTGGACAGAGAACACCGGGGAGCTGTTTTTT
>TRBJ1-1|.|TRBV30|.
CAWSGTVAEAFF
TGTGCCTGGAGTGGGACAGTCGCTGAAGCTTTCTTT
>TRBJ2-1|.|TRBV4-3|.
CASSQDKTGEQFF
TGCGCCAGCAGCCAAGACAAGACGGGGGAGCAGTTCTTC
>TRBJ1-3|.|TRBV6-6|.
CASSYIDSGNTIYF
TGTGCCAGCAGTTATATCGACTCTGGAAACACCATATATTTT
>TRBJ1-2|.|TRBV7-2|.
CASSRGKTGEGRGYTF
TGTGCCAGCAGCCGGGGGAAGACAGGAGAGGGTCGTGGCTACACCTTC
>TRBJ2-7|TRBD1|TRBV7-8|once
CASSFRRDRVYEQYF
TGTGCCAGCAGCTTTCGGCGGGACAGGGTCTACGAGCAGTACTTC
>TRBJ2-7|TRBD2|TRBV4-1|.
CASSQAFLAGAYEQYF
TGCGCCAGCAGCCAAGCTTTTCTAGCGGGAGCCTACGAGCAGTACTTC
>TRBJ2-7|TRBD1|TRBV6-1|.
CASSEGGTGGYEQYF
TGTGCCAGCAGTGAAGGCGGGACAGGGGGCTACGAGCAGTACTTC
>TRBJ2-1|TRBD2|TRBV19|.
CASSKAGGPNEQFF
TGTGCCAGTAGTAAGGCGGGAGGCCCCAATGAGCAGTTCTTC
>TRBJ2-3|.|TRBV5-6|.
CASSGPTRWDTDTQYF
TGTGCCAGCAGCGGGCCGACTAGGTGGGACACAGATACGCAGTATTTT
>TRBJ2-6|.|TRBV19|medium-sized
CASSPQGSGANVLTF
TGTGCCAGTAGTCCACAGGGATCTGGGGCCAACGTCCTGACTTTC